Listed below are T cell receptor beta chains from one sample, sequenced in a study of cytomegalovirus exposure and HLA in healthy donors. Profiling relied on immunoSEQ multiplex PCR, and the TCRdb table lists in-frame clones only, not all of them. The sample lists over 80,000 clones, roughly 63% occurring once. Sequencing was carried out using PBMCs. These receptors were collected from a boy younger than 18 in good health and CMV-seropositive. The CDR3 runs from the conserved cysteine through the conserved F or W. Fields, in order: V gene, J gene, clone size, D gene, CDR3 protein, CDR3 DNA. D genes are given only for firm matches. Where a row states a size, it is once, few, many or the class of an expanded clone; other rows omit it.

V: TRBV2
J: TRBJ2-3
size: -
D: -
CDR3: CASTIVARDTQYF
DNA: TGTGCCAGCACCATCGTAGCCCGGGATACGCAGTATTTT

V: TRBV10-2
J: TRBJ2-7
size: -
D: TRBD1
CDR3: CASSEEGQGPYEQYF
DNA: TGCGCCAGCAGTGAGGAGGGACAGGGTCCCTACGAGCAGTACTTC

V: TRBV29-1
J: TRBJ1-2
size: -
D: -
CDR3: CSVRSRGTINYGYTF
DNA: TGCAGCGTTAGGAGTAGGGGTACGATCAACTATGGCTACACCTTC

V: TRBV27
J: TRBJ2-1
size: -
D: -
CDR3: CASSTGNRVHEQFF
DNA: TGTGCCAGCAGTACCGGGAACAGGGTACATGAGCAGTTCTTC

V: TRBV19
J: TRBJ2-7
size: -
D: TRBD2
CDR3: CASSSRDYPYEQYF
DNA: TGTGCCAGTAGTAGCCGGGACTACCCCTACGAGCAGTACTTC

V: TRBV19
J: TRBJ1-2
size: -
D: TRBD1
CDR3: CASSPIRGGGGYTF
DNA: TGTGCCAGTAGCCCGATCCGAGGGGGCGGTGGCTACACCTTC

V: TRBV7-6
J: TRBJ1-1
size: -
D: -
CDR3: CASSASGDIYTEAFF
DNA: TGTGCCAGCAGCGCTTCAGGGGATATTTACACTGAAGCTTTCTTT

V: TRBV6-1
J: TRBJ1-4
size: -
D: TRBD1
CDR3: CASSVRTGTGDEKLFF
DNA: TGTGCCAGCAGTGTTCGCACTGGGACAGGGGATGAAAAACTGTTTTTT

V: TRBV25-1
J: TRBJ2-7
size: -
D: -
CDR3: CASSEVGSGAYEQYF
DNA: TGTGCCAGCAGTGAAGTAGGAAGCGGAGCCTACGAGCAGTACTTC

V: TRBV14
J: TRBJ1-6
size: once
D: -
CDR3: CASSQEEEYNSPLNF
DNA: TGTGCCAGCAGCCAAGAGGAGGAGTATAATTCACCCCTCAACTTT

V: TRBV19
J: TRBJ1-5
size: -
D: -
CDR3: CASSIPPWHQPQHF
DNA: TGTGCCAGTAGTATACCCCCCTGGCATCAGCCCCAGCATTTT

V: TRBV5-1
J: TRBJ1-1
size: few
D: -
CDR3: CASSLGLTEAFF
DNA: TGCGCCAGCAGCTTGGGACTCACTGAAGCTTTCTTT

V: TRBV12-5
J: TRBJ1-4
size: -
D: -
CDR3: CASAPPFGATNEKLFF
DNA: TGTGCTAGTGCCCCCCCCTTCGGGGCAACTAATGAAAAACTGTTTTTT

V: TRBV6-1
J: TRBJ1-5
size: -
D: -
CDR3: CASIITPGGPQNF
DNA: TGTGCCAGCATTATAACCCCGGGGGGGCCCCAGAATTTT

V: TRBV7-2
J: TRBJ1-1
size: once
D: -
CDR3: CASSFRGRVAFF
DNA: TGTGCCAGCAGCTTCAGGGGACGAGTAGCTTTCTTT

V: TRBV7-9
J: TRBJ2-1
size: -
D: TRBD2
CDR3: CASSLALTSGSEFF
DNA: TGTGCCAGCAGCTTAGCGTTAACTAGCGGGAGTGAGTTCTTC

V: TRBV2
J: TRBJ2-7
size: few
D: TRBD1
CDR3: CASRPQGAGEQYF
DNA: TGTGCCAGCAGGCCCCAGGGGGCAGGCGAGCAGTACTTC

V: TRBV7-2
J: TRBJ2-7
size: few
D: TRBD2
CDR3: CASSFTTSGSYEQYF
DNA: TGTGCCAGCAGCTTCACGACTAGCGGGAGCTACGAGCAGTACTTC

V: TRBV5-6
J: TRBJ2-1
size: many
D: -
CDR3: CASSLMPETTGNEQFF
DNA: TGTGCCAGCAGCTTAATGCCGGAGACCACTGGCAATGAGCAGTTCTTC

V: TRBV6-1
J: TRBJ1-5
size: -
D: TRBD1
CDR3: CASSEDRGRIVKGHF
DNA: TGTGCCAGCAGTGAGGACAGGGGGCGTATTGTTAAAGGGCATTTT

V: TRBV2
J: TRBJ2-3
size: -
D: -
CDR3: CASKGDLTDTQYF
DNA: TGTGCCAGCAAGGGGGACCTCACAGATACGCAGTATTTT

V: TRBV27
J: TRBJ1-3
size: -
D: -
CDR3: CASSPGAGNTIYF
DNA: TGTGCCAGCAGTCCGGGGGCTGGAAACACCATATATTTT

V: TRBV7-9
J: TRBJ1-2
size: -
D: -
CDR3: CASSPGSLGYTF
DNA: TGTGCCAGCAGCCCCGGGAGCTTGGGCTACACCTTC

V: TRBV6-1
J: TRBJ1-2
size: -
D: -
CDR3: CASSESVVYGYTF
DNA: TGTGCCAGCAGTGAATCGGTAGTCTATGGCTACACCTTC

V: TRBV19
J: TRBJ2-1
size: -
D: TRBD2
CDR3: CASSIGGLAAYNEQFF
DNA: TGTGCCAGTAGTATAGGGGGACTAGCGGCTTACAATGAGCAGTTCTTC

V: TRBV27
J: TRBJ2-7
size: -
D: -
CDR3: CASSPGKGYEQYF
DNA: TGTGCCAGCAGTCCAGGGAAAGGCTACGAGCAGTACTTC

V: TRBV6-1
J: TRBJ2-2
size: once
D: -
CDR3: CASRHGTQTGELFF
DNA: TGTGCCAGCAGACACGGGACACAGACCGGGGAGCTGTTTTTT

V: TRBV5-1
J: TRBJ2-3
size: -
D: -
CDR3: CASSPSLGKDTQYF
DNA: TGCGCCAGCAGCCCGTCCCTCGGTAAGGATACGCAGTATTTT

V: TRBV10-3
J: TRBJ2-1
size: -
D: TRBD2
CDR3: CAISELAGAFYNEQFF
DNA: TGTGCCATCAGTGAACTAGCGGGGGCGTTCTACAATGAGCAGTTCTTC

V: TRBV5-5
J: TRBJ1-1
size: -
D: -
CDR3: CASSLGRSNTEAFF
DNA: TGTGCCAGCAGCTTGGGCAGGTCGAACACTGAAGCTTTCTTT

V: TRBV5-3
J: TRBJ2-7
size: -
D: TRBD2
CDR3: CARPRLVVSGRSSYEQYF
DNA: TGTGCCAGACCCCGTCTCGTGGTTAGCGGGAGGAGCTCCTACGAGCAGTACTTC

V: TRBV25-1
J: TRBJ1-1
size: few
D: -
CDR3: CASSENLGAGDTEAFF
DNA: TGTGCCAGCAGTGAAAATCTGGGAGCAGGGGACACTGAAGCTTTCTTT

V: TRBV4-1
J: TRBJ2-1
size: -
D: -
CDR3: CASSQDPRRGSYNEQFF
DNA: TGCGCCAGCAGCCAAGACCCTCGGAGGGGCTCTTACAATGAGCAGTTCTTC

V: TRBV6-5
J: TRBJ1-5
size: -
D: TRBD1
CDR3: CASSRAGTGEQPQHF
DNA: TGTGCCAGCAGCCGCGCCGGGACAGGGGAACAGCCCCAGCATTTT

V: TRBV7-2
J: TRBJ2-7
size: -
D: TRBD1
CDR3: CASSLAVGQGVREQYF
DNA: TGTGCCAGCAGCTTAGCAGTAGGACAGGGGGTTCGCGAGCAGTACTTC

V: TRBV7-2
J: TRBJ2-7
size: few
D: TRBD2
CDR3: CASSVPSGGAGTPYEQYF
DNA: TGTGCCAGCAGCGTCCCATCCGGGGGGGCGGGAACCCCCTACGAGCAGTACTTC

V: TRBV2
J: TRBJ1-3
size: few
D: -
CDR3: CASGLPTGSGNTIYF
DNA: TGTGCCAGCGGGCTTCCGACAGGCTCTGGAAACACCATATATTTT

V: TRBV6-1
J: TRBJ1-5
size: -
D: TRBD1
CDR3: CASSDRQGSRPQHF
DNA: TGTGCCAGCAGTGACCGACAGGGTTCAAGGCCCCAGCATTTT

V: TRBV25-1
J: TRBJ2-3
size: -
D: -
CDR3: CASSYTGKPKDTQYF
DNA: TGTGCCAGCAGTTACACAGGGAAGCCAAAAGATACGCAGTATTTT

V: TRBV5-1
J: TRBJ1-2
size: few
D: -
CDR3: CASSGGAGYGYTF
DNA: TGCGCCAGCAGCGGCGGGGCCGGCTATGGCTACACCTTC

V: TRBV4-1
J: TRBJ2-7
size: once
D: TRBD1
CDR3: CASSQDGGQGREQYF
DNA: TGCGCCAGCAGCCAAGACGGGGGACAGGGGCGCGAGCAGTACTTC

V: TRBV7-9
J: TRBJ2-7
size: -
D: TRBD2
CDR3: CASSLDGGGSLVYEQYF
DNA: TGTGCCAGCAGCTTAGATGGCGGCGGGAGTTTGGTATACGAGCAGTACTTC

V: TRBV5-1
J: TRBJ2-7
size: -
D: TRBD2
CDR3: CASSFGSGSNEQYF
DNA: TGCGCCAGCAGCTTTGGCAGCGGGAGTAACGAGCAGTACTTC

V: TRBV5-4
J: TRBJ1-2
size: -
D: -
CDR3: CASSFEGRDFYGYTF
DNA: TGTGCCAGCAGCTTCGAAGGGAGGGATTTCTATGGCTACACCTTC

V: TRBV20-1
J: TRBJ1-2
size: -
D: -
CDR3: CSAREGYGYTF
DNA: TGCAGTGCTAGGGAGGGGTATGGCTACACCTTC

V: TRBV5-1
J: TRBJ1-1
size: few
D: -
CDR3: CASSLRQTGSEAFF
DNA: TGCGCCAGCAGCTTGAGACAGACCGGAAGTGAAGCTTTCTTT